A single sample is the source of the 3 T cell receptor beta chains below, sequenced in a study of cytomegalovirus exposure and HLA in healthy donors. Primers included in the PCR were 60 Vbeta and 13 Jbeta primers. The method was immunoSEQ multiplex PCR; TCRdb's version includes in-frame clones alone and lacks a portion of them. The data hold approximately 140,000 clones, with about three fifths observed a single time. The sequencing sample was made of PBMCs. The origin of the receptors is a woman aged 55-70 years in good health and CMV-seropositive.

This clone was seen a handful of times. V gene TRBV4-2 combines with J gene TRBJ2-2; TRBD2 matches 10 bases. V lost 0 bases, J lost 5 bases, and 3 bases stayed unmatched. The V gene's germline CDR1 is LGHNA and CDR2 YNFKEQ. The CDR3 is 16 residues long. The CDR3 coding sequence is TGTGCCAGCAGCCAAGATGGACTAGCGGTTACCGGGGAGCTGTTTTTT. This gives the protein CASSQDGLAVTGELFF.

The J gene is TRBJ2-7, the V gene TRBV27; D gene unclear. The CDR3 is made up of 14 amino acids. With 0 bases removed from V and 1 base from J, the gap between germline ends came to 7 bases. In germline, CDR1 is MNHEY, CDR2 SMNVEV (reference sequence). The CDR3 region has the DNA TGTGCCAGCAGTTTATCGCGGCAGTCCTACGAGCAGTACTTC. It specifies CASSLSRQSYEQYF.

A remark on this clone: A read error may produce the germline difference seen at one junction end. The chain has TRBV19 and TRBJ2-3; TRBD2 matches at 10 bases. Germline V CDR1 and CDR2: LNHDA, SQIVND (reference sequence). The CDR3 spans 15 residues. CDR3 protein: CASRIAGGGTDTQYF. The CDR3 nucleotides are TGTGCCAGTAGGATAGCGGGAGGCGGCACAGATACGCAGTATTTT.